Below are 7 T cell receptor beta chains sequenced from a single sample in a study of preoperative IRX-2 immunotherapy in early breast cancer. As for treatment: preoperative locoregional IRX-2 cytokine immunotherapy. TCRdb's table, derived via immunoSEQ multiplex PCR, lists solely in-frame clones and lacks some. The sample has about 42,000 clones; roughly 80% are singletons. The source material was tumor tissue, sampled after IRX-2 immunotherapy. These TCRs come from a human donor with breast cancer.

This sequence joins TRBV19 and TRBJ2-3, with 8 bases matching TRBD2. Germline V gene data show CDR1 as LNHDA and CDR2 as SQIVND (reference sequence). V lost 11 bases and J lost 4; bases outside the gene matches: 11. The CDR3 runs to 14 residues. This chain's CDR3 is CAVSSGLVPDTQYF. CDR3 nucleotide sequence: TGTGCCGTATCCTCGGGACTAGTGCCAGATACGCAGTATTTT.

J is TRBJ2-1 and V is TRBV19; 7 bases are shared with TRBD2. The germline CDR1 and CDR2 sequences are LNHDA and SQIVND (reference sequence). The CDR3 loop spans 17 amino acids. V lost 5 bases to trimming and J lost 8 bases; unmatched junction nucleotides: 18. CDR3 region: CASSGGDSSAGWYEQFF. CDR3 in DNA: TGTGCCAGTAGTGGAGGAGACAGTTCAGCGGGATGGTATGAGCAGTTCTTC.

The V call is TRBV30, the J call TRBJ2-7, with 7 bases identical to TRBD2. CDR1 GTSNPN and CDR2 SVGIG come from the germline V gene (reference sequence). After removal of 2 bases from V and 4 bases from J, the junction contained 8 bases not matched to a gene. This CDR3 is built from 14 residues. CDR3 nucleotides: TGTGCCTGGAGTACAGGCCGGGGGGTGTACGAGCAGTACTTC. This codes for CAWSTGRGVYEQYF.

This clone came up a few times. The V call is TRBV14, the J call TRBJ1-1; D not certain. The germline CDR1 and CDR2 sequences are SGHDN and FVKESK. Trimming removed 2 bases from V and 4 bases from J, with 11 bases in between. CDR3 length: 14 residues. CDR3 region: CASSQLTLSTEAFF. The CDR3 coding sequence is TGTGCCAGCAGCCAACTGACCTTGAGCACTGAAGCTTTCTTT.

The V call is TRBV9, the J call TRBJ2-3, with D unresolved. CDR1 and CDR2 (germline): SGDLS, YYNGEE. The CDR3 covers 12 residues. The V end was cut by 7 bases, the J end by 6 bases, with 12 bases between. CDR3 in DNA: TGTGCCAGCCGGCTAGATTCGGATACGCAGTATTTT. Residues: CASRLDSDTQYF.

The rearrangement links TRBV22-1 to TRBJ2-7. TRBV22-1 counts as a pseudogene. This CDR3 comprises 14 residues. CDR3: CASSLSGVAYEQYF. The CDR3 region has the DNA TGTGCCAGCAGTTTATCCGGTGTAGCCTACGAGCAGTACTTC.

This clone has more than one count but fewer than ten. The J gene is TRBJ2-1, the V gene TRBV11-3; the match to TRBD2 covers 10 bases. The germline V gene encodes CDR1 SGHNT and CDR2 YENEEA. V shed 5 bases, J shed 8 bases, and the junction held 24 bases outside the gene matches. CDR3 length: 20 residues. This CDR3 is CASSPPEVSSGSVMYDEQFF. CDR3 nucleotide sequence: TGTGCCAGCAGCCCCCCGGAGGTGTCTAGCGGGAGTGTCATGTACGATGAGCAGTTCTTC.